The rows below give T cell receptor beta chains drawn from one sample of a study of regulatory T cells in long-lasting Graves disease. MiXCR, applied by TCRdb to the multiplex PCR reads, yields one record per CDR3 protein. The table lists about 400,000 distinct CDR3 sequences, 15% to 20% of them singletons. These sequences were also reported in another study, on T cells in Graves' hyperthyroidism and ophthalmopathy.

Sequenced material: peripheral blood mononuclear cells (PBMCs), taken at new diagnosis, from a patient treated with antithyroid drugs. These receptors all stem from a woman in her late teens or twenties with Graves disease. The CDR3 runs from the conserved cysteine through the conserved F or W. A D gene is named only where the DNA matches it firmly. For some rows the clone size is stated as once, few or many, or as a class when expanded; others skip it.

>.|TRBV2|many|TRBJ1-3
CASSTQGRGDTIYF
TGTGCCAGCAGTACACAGGGAAGAGGAGACACCATATATTTT
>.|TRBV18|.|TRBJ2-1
CASSPQTLYNEQFF
TGTGCCAGCTCACCACAGACCTTATACAATGAGCAGTTCTTC
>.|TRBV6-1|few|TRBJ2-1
CASGVNFWFF
TGTGCCAGCGGGGTGAATTTCTGGTTCTTC
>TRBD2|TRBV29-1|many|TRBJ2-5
CSVVPAGGAETQYF
TGCAGCGTGGTACCGGCGGGAGGGGCAGAGACCCAGTACTTC
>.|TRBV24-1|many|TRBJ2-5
CATSEKMQETQYF
TGTGCCACCAGTGAAAAAATGCAAGAGACCCAGTACTTC
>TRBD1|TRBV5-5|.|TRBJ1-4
CASSLLTGNREKLFF
TGTGCCAGCAGCCTACTGACAGGGAACCGCGAAAAACTGTTTTTT
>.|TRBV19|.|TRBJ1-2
CASTQGFSEGYTF
TGTGCCAGTACACAGGGATTTTCTGAGGGCTACACCTTC
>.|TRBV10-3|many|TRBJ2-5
CAISVTAVGGQETQYF
TGTGCCATCAGTGTTACAGCTGTTGGGGGGCAAGAGACCCAGTACTTC
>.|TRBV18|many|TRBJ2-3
CASSLGGQDTQYF
TGTGCCAGCTCGTTGGGGGGTCAAGATACGCAGTATTTT
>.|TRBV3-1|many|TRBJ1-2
CASSQAQGTNYGYTF
TGTGCCAGCAGCCAAGCCCAGGGGACGAACTATGGCTACACCTTC
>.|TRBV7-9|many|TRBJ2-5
CASSLDREETQYF
TGTGCCAGCAGCTTAGATAGGGAAGAGACCCAGTACTTC
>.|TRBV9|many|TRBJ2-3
CASSVASLTDTQYF
TGTGCCAGCAGCGTAGCATCCCTCACAGATACGCAGTATTTT
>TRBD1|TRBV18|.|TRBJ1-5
CASSLSPGQGYNQPQHF
TGTGCCAGCTCACTAAGTCCTGGACAGGGGTACAATCAGCCCCAGCATTTT
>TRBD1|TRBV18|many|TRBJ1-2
CASSPPSQGENYTF
TGTGCCAGCTCACCACCTTCCCAGGGGGAGAACTACACCTTC
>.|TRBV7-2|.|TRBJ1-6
CASSSKWAGIESYNSPLHF
TGTGCCAGCAGCTCGAAATGGGCAGGGATTGAATCCTATAATTCACCCCTCCACTTT
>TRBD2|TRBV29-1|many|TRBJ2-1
CSVDGRDNEQFF
TGCAGCGTTGATGGGAGGGACAATGAGCAGTTCTTC
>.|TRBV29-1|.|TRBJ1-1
CSVEGTGNTEAFF
TGCAGCGTTGAGGGGACGGGGAACACTGAAGCTTTCTTT
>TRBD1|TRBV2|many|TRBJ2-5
CASSAPWQGVLETQYF
TGTGCCAGCAGCGCACCGTGGCAGGGGGTTCTTGAGACCCAGTACTTC
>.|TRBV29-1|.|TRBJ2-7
CSVREPGHNEYF
TGCAGCGTGAGAGAACCGGGACACAACGAGTACTTC
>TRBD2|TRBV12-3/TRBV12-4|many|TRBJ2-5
CASSVGRMTSGRFETQYF
TGTGCCAGCAGTGTCGGACGAATGACTAGCGGGAGGTTTGAGACCCAGTACTTC
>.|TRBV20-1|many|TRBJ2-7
CSARGISIYEQYF
TGCAGTGCTAGAGGTATTAGTATCTACGAGCAGTACTTC
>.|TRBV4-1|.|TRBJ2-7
CASSQELLSEQYF
TGCGCCAGCAGCCAAGAACTTCTTAGTGAGCAGTACTTC
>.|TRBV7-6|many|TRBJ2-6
CASSSTGGGANVLTF
TGTGCCAGCAGCTCGACCGGGGGTGGGGCCAACGTCCTGACTTTC
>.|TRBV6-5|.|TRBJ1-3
CASSSPGVGNTIYF
TGTGCCAGCAGTTCCCCAGGGGTAGGAAACACCATATATTTT
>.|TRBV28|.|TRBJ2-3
CASSLTWPPDTQYF
TGTGCCAGCAGCCTCACGTGGCCCCCCGATACGCAGTATTTT
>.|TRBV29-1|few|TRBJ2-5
CSVQDSSRGQETQYF
TGCAGCGTGCAGGACAGCTCTAGGGGGCAAGAGACCCAGTACTTC
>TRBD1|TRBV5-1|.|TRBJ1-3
CASSLASPGQGYTIYF
TGCGCCAGCAGCTTGGCTTCACCGGGACAGGGATACACCATATATTTT
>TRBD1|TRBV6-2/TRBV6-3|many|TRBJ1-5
CASTNPLTGGRINQPQHF
TGTGCCAGCACTAACCCACTGACAGGGGGCCGTATCAATCAGCCCCAGCATTTT
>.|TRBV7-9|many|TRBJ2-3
CASSFGLQSTDTQYF
TGTGCCAGCAGCTTCGGTCTCCAGTCCACAGATACGCAGTATTTT
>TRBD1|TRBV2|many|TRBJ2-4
CASSEMGQGANIQYF
TGTGCCAGCAGTGAAATGGGACAGGGGGCTAACATTCAGTACTTC
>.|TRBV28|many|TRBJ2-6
CASSPITSGANVLTF
TGTGCCAGCAGCCCCATTACCTCTGGGGCCAACGTCCTGACTTTC
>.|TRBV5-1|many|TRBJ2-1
CASSSPMGEEQFF
TGCGCCAGCAGCTCCCCCATGGGGGAGGAGCAGTTCTTC
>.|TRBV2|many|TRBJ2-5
CATEKRGEPGGTQYF
TGTGCCACCGAAAAAAGAGGAGAGCCCGGGGGGACCCAGTACTTC
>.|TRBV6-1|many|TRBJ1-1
CASSEGIHTEAFF
TGTGCCAGCTCGGAGGGTATTCACACTGAAGCTTTCTTT
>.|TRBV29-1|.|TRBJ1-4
CSVLGGPLNEKLFF
TGCAGCGTTTTAGGGGGGCCCCTTAATGAAAAACTGTTTTTT
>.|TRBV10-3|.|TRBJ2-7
CAISPHDGVDEQYF
TGTGCCATCAGCCCCCACGACGGGGTGGACGAGCAGTACTTC
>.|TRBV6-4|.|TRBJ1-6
CASREGARDSPLHF
TGTGCCAGCAGGGAAGGGGCTAGAGATTCACCCCTCCACTTT
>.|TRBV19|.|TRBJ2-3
CASSILGTDTQYF
TGTGCCAGTAGTATCCTTGGGACAGATACGCAGTATTTT
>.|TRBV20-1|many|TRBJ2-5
CSATPYLGGQETQYF
TGCAGTGCTACCCCATACCTCGGCGGTCAAGAGACCCAGTACTTC
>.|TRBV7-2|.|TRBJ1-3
CASSSRARNTIYF
TGTGCCAGCAGCTCTAGGGCTAGAAACACCATATATTTT
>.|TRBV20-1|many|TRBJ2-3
CSATPRGLVTDTQYF
TGCAGTGCCACACCACGCGGACTGGTCACAGATACGCAGTATTTT
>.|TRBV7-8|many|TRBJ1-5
CASSAGPSNQPQHF
TGTGCCAGCAGCGCGGGCCCAAGCAATCAGCCCCAGCATTTT
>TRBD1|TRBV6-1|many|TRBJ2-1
CASIGDRGSYNEQFF
TGTGCCAGCATAGGGGACAGGGGCAGCTACAATGAGCAGTTCTTC
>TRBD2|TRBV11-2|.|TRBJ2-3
CASSKEGAGTVGNTQYF
TGTGCCAGCAGCAAAGAAGGAGCGGGGACGGTCGGGAATACGCAGTATTTT
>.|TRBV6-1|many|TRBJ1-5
CATHVGVRDTNQPQHF
TGTGCCACCCACGTTGGAGTCCGGGACACCAATCAGCCCCAGCATTTT
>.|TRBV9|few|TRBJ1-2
CASSVELTGSSYGYTF
TGTGCCAGCAGCGTAGAATTAACAGGGTCTTCCTATGGCTACACCTTC
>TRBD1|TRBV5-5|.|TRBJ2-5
CASSRLSDRSGWTQYF
TGTGCCAGCAGCCGACTTTCGGACAGGTCCGGGTGGACCCAGTACTTC
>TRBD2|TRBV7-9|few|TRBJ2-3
CASSLELAGETDTQYF
TGTGCCAGCAGCTTAGAACTAGCGGGGGAAACAGATACGCAGTATTTT
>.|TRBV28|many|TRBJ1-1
CASSLFPIPDTEAFF
TGTGCCAGCAGTTTATTTCCAATCCCGGACACTGAAGCTTTCTTT
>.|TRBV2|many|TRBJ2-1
CASRTMRGSYNEQFF
TGTGCCAGCAGGACTATGAGGGGCTCCTACAATGAGCAGTTCTTC
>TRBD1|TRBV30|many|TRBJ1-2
CAWEQGASGYTF
TGTGCCTGGGAACAGGGGGCGAGTGGCTACACCTTC